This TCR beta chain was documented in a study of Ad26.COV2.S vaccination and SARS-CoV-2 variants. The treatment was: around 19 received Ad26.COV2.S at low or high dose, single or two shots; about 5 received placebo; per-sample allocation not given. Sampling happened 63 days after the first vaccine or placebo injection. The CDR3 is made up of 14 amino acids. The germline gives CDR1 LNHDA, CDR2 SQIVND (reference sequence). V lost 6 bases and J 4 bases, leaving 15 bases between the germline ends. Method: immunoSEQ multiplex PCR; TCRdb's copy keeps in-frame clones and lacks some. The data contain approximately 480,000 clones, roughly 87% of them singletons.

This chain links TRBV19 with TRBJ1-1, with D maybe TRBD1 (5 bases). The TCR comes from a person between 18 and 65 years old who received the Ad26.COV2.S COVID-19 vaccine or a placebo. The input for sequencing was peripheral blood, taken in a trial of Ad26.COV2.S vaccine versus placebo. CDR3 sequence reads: CASRARGRGTEAFF. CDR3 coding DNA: TGTGCCAGTAGAGCCCGCGGGAGGGGCACTGAAGCTTTCTTT.